This T cell receptor (beta chain) was captured in a study of T cell responses to AZD1222 COVID-19 vaccine (dated by TCRdb to about 2021). Turning to the overall study: Because spike-specific TCR depth and breadth did not differ between the two schedules, AZD1222 recipients who got a second dose at roughly 4 weeks were pooled with those who got a second dose at roughly 12 weeks. A total of about 240 trial participants underwent TCR sequencing, of whom 207 received two doses of AZD1222 and 26 received two doses of the MenACWY control vaccine. Trial participants were enrolled by age into subgroups of 18-55, 56-69 and 70-plus years, and about 150, 27 and 61 TCR-sequenced participants, respectively, were included in these subgroups. Findings and caveats that apply to the study as a whole: Conclusions about previously exposed vaccinees are limited, since just 6 or 7 AZD1222 recipients were seropositive for SARS-CoV-2 at baseline. Nearly half of unique spike-specific TCRs reportedly recognized epitopes outside regions mutated in the B.1.351 and B.1.1.7 variants. In the small 56-69-year group, the increase in depth fell short of significance, most likely because of low power. A significant rise in spike-specific TCR breadth and depth was observed after two AZD1222 doses relative to day 0 and relative to MenACWY recipients. CD4 TCRs associated with the vaccine covered the entire spike protein, and the dominant responses were in regions 160-218 and 743-854. Because no day 14 peak-response samples were available, repertoires were characterized only after the peak T cell response. Participants were mostly white British and included more females than males, and it was suggested by the authors that clonal diversity may have been underestimated.

The germline V gene encodes CDR1 KGHDR and CDR2 SFDVKD. V lost 0 bases and J lost 4 bases; the stretch between them is 5 bases long. Spanning cysteine to phenylalanine, the CDR3 consists of 13 amino acids. The sequence is cut down to CDR3 DNA, 39 bases in frame from base 1. The CDR3 regions of human TCRbeta chains were subjected to immunosequencing. Concerning the study's data processing: Repertoire TCRs were matched against a reference library of SARS-CoV-2-specific TCRs generated with the MIRA antigen-specificity platform. Breadth meant the fraction of unique TCRs that were SARS-CoV-2-associated, whereas depth meant the fraction of total T cells that were SARS-CoV-2-associated. Each spike-specific TCR was assigned to its reactive spike region and to a CD4 or CD8 class using the MIRA data. Log10-transformed breadth and depth values were compared by one-way ANOVA with Sidak's multiple comparisons tests. TCRdb's version of the immuneACCESS table is confined to in-frame rearrangements and falls short of the full clone set. An unresolved V gene accounts for under half of the shortfall where checked; the remainder is of unknown origin. The DNA was the basis for D and trimming; V, J and clone size are from that table. The sample profile shows over 130,000 clones; roughly 94% of them were found once. The top ten clonotypes cover 1.3% of the sample.

Regarding this clone: This receptor's antigen is unknown. There are no base qualities to consult, and no much larger clone falls within one base.

The time point label of this sample denotes: baseline before first vaccination. The vaccinee samples were drawn from two UK trials, COV001 and COV002, one of which was a single-blind randomized controlled phase 2/3 trial testing AZD1222 (ChAdOx1 nCoV-19) in healthy adults. Trial participant PBMC samples were collected at day 0 and day 28 after the second dose for TCRbeta chain sequencing. This TCR was recovered from an adult in good health. This sample comprised peripheral blood, obtained on day 0 of AZD1222 vaccination. Here the chain combines TRBV24-1 and TRBJ1-2, with the D gene call left open. The bases are TGTGCCACCAGTGATTTGAACAGCTATGGCTACACCTTC. Its product reads: CATSDLNSYGYTF.